The 19 T cell receptor beta chains below all came from one sample that was sequenced in a study of cytomegalovirus exposure and HLA in healthy donors. Method: immunoSEQ multiplex PCR; TCRdb's copy keeps in-frame clones and lacks some. Of roughly 150,000 clones detected, roughly 80% appear once; the ten largest clones hold approximately 10%. The sequenced material came from PBMCs. The origin of the receptors is a man in his thirties or forties in good health and CMV-seropositive.

This clone was seen a few times. The chain combines TRBV6-5 with TRBJ2-1; D call uncertain. The V gene's germline CDR1 is MNHEY and CDR2 SVGAGI. Trimming left V 5 bases short and J 6 bases short, with 14 bases between. This CDR3 has 14 amino acids. The CDR3 DNA reads as TGTGCCAGCAGTCCCCGTTTAGAAAGCAATGAGCAGTTCTTC. It specifies CASSPRLESNEQFF.

The gene calls are TRBV5-1 and TRBJ2-3, with a possible D match to TRBD1 (6 bases). In germline, CDR1 is SGHRS, CDR2 YFSETQ. The CDR3 is 14 amino acids. V was pared by 1 base and J by 0 bases, with 6 bases between. CDR3 nucleotides: TGCGCCAGCAGCTTGAGGGGGAGCACAGATACGCAGTATTTT. Translated, it gives CASSLRGSTDTQYF.

This clone has just a few counts. This chain uses TRBV6-1 with TRBJ1-5; D is possibly TRBD1 (6 bases). Trimming took off 6 bases at V and 4 bases at J, with 16 bases between the two ends. This CDR3 has 15 amino acids. Germline values: CDR1 MNHNS, CDR2 SASEGT. The CDR3 DNA reads TGTGCCAGCAGCCGTAACAGGGTTCTAAATCAGCCCCAGCATTTT. It is translated as CASSRNRVLNQPQHF.

This chain links TRBV2 with TRBJ1-1, with D maybe TRBD1 (5 bases). The CDR3 is made up of 12 amino acids. Trimming took off 8 bases at V and 4 bases at J, with 11 bases between the two ends. Germline V gene lookup returns CDR1 SNHLY and CDR2 FYNNEI. The CDR3 DNA reads TGTGCCAGCCTCAGGGTGGGCACTGAAGCTTTCTTT. This translates into CASLRVGTEAFF.

The rearrangement joins TRBV5-4 to TRBJ2-1, with a tentative D call TRBD2 (6 bases). CDR1 and CDR2 (germline): SGHNT, YYREEE (reference sequence). The V and J ends lost 4 bases and 6 bases respectively, with 14 bases between them. This CDR3 has 14 residues. CDR3 in amino acids: CASSAGTRINEQFF. As DNA, the CDR3 is TGTGCCAGCAGCGCGGGAACTAGGATCAATGAGCAGTTCTTC. Together with reference TRBV5-4 and TRBJ2-1, the CDR3 gives the full variable domain: ETGVTQSPTHLIKTRGQQVTLRCSSQSGHNTVSWYQQALGQGPQFIFQYYREEENGRGNFPPRFSGLQFPNYSSELNVNALELDDSALYLCASSAGTRINEQFFGPGTRLTVL.

This clone was detected once. The genes are TRBV28 and TRBJ2-7, with D perhaps TRBD1 (5 bases). Trimming stripped 2 bases from V and 2 bases from J, with 13 bases between. Germline assignment: CDR1 MDHEN and CDR2 SYDVKM. The CDR3 runs 15 residues. The chain's CDR3 is CASSLRGGIAYEQYF. CDR3 bases: TGTGCCAGCAGTTTAAGGGGTGGGATAGCCTACGAGCAGTACTTC.

This chain links TRBV7-2 with TRBJ1-3; D remains ambiguous. V was trimmed by 4 bases and J by 0 bases, leaving 16 bases between them. The CDR3 is 17 amino acids. Germline V lookup: CDR1 SGHTA, CDR2 FQGNSA. The CDR3 nucleotides are TGTGCCAGCAGCTCCAACCGTCTTGCGAGCTCTGGAAACACCATATATTTT. Residues: CASSSNRLASSGNTIYF.

This clone occurred a few times. The chain is built from TRBV4-1 and TRBJ2-2, with a tentative D call TRBD1 (6 bases). This CDR3 has 16 amino acids. Trimming shortened V by 0 bases and J by 4 bases, and 12 bases separated the two germline ends. Germline V gives CDR1 MGHRA, CDR2 YSYEKL. The CDR3 protein is CASSQDQGLPTGELFF. The CDR3, as DNA: TGCGCCAGCAGCCAAGATCAGGGGCTCCCCACCGGGGAGCTGTTTTTT.

This chain connects TRBV15 to TRBJ2-7; 9 bases are shared with TRBD1. The CDR3 is 15 residues long. Germline CDR1 reads LNHNV; CDR2 reads YYDKDF (reference sequence). V dropped 4 bases and J dropped 2; count of bases not matched to a gene: 6. CDR3 sequence reads: CATSNQGQGPYEQYF. In nucleotides, the CDR3 is TGTGCCACCAGCAATCAGGGACAGGGCCCCTACGAGCAGTACTTC.

This rearrangement joins TRBV5-1 to TRBJ2-7; 9 bases map to TRBD1. V dropped 2 bases and J dropped 0; count of bases not matched to a gene: 6. The CDR3 is 16 amino acids. CDR1 is SGHRS and CDR2 is YFSETQ in the germline V gene. CDR3 sequence: CASSFVRDRVSYEQYF. The CDR3 region has the DNA TGCGCCAGCAGCTTCGTGAGGGACAGGGTCTCCTACGAGCAGTACTTC.

CDR3 nucleotides: TGTGCCAGCAGCTTAGTTAAGGGGGGCAGGGGGGCTCCTAATCAGCCCCAGCATTTT. Amino acids: CASSLVKGGRGAPNQPQHF. The J gene is TRBJ1-5, the V gene TRBV7-8; 7 nucleotides line up with TRBD1. The CDR3 runs 19 residues. Trimming at V came to 1 base and at J to 4 bases, leaving 16 bases not matched to a gene. The V gene's germline CDR1 is SGHVS and CDR2 FQNEAQ. The full variable domain, completed using reference TRBV7-8 and TRBJ1-5, is GAGVSQSPRYKVAKRGQDVALRCDPISGHVSLFWYQQALGQGPEFLTYFQNEAQLDKSGLPSDRFFAERPEGSVSTLKIQRTQQEDSAVYLCASSLVKGGRGAPNQPQHFGDGTRLSIL.

The gene calls are TRBV7-6 and TRBJ2-5; possible D gene TRBD2, 5 bases. Trimming left V 2 bases short and J 1 base short, with 11 bases between. The CDR3 is made up of 15 amino acids. The germline V gene has CDR1 SGHVS and CDR2 FNYEAQ. The CDR3 is CASSLIYAGQETQYF. CDR3 nucleotide sequence: TGTGCCAGCAGCTTAATCTACGCGGGCCAAGAGACCCAGTACTTC.

The CDR3 sequence: CASSYSSGRGDTQYF. CDR3 nucleotide sequence: TGTGCCAGCAGTTACTCCTCCGGCCGCGGAGATACGCAGTATTTT. The chain couples TRBV6-6 to TRBJ2-3, with D uncertain. The CDR3 has 15 residues. V lost 0 bases and J 5 bases, leaving 12 bases between the germline ends. The germline V gene has CDR1 MNHNY and CDR2 SVGAGI (reference sequence).

The V and J genes are TRBV14 and TRBJ2-2; TRBD1 matches at 8 bases. The CDR3 totals 16 residues. CDR1 is SGHDN and CDR2 is FVKESK in the germline V gene. Unmatched junction bases numbered 9, after V lost 4 bases and J lost 5 bases. CDR3 in amino acids: CASSLLGTGLTGELFF. The CDR3 coding sequence is TGTGCCAGCAGCCTCTTGGGGACAGGTCTGACCGGGGAGCTGTTTTTT.

The chain recombines TRBV5-1 with TRBJ2-7; TRBD2 matches at 7 bases. The junction had 0 bases not matched to a gene; V was cut back by 0 bases and J by 6 bases. CDR1 SGHRS and CDR2 YFSETQ come from the germline V gene. The CDR3 extends over 12 amino acids. The CDR3 spells CASSLGEGEQYF. DNA for the CDR3: TGCGCCAGCAGCTTGGGGGAGGGCGAGCAGTACTTC.

The chain couples TRBV5-1 to TRBJ1-5; D is undetermined. The CDR3 spans 15 residues. V was shortened by 5 bases and J by 0 bases, with 12 bases between the two germline ends. The germline V gene has CDR1 SGHRS and CDR2 YFSETQ. The DNA of the CDR3 is TGCGCCAGCAGGGCAGGCGAACATAGCAATCAGCCCCAGCATTTT. This encodes CASRAGEHSNQPQHF.

In this sample, this clone turned up once. The V and J genes are TRBV2 and TRBJ2-5, with D maybe TRBD1 (5 bases). In germline, CDR1 is SNHLY, CDR2 FYNNEI. V shed 1 base and J shed 4 bases, with 13 bases lying between them. The CDR3 contains 15 residues. Here the CDR3 DNA reads TGTGCCAGCAGTGAAGGGGTAGGGGTCCTAGAGACCCAGTACTTC. Translation gives CASSEGVGVLETQYF. The whole variable domain, remainder taken from reference TRBV2 and TRBJ2-5, is EPEVTQTPSHQVTQMGQEVILRCVPISNHLYFYWYRQILGQKVEFLVSFYNNEISEKSEIFDDQFSVERPDGSNFTLKIRSTKLEDSAMYFCASSEGVGVLETQYFGPGTRLLVL.

This clone turned up a few times. The chain is built from TRBV5-1 and TRBJ1-2; 11 nucleotides align to TRBD1. Germline V gene sequence: CDR1 SGHRS, CDR2 YFSETQ. The CDR3 has 15 residues. V lost 4 bases to trimming and J lost 6 bases; unmatched junction nucleotides: 8. The DNA for the CDR3 is TGCGCCAGCAGCCCGTGGGGACAGGGGGAGAATGGCTACACCTTC. Encoded protein: CASSPWGQGENGYTF.

The chain combines TRBV19 with TRBJ2-7; D is ambiguous. V lost 1 base, J lost 4 bases, and 14 bases lay in between. The germline CDR1 and CDR2 sequences are LNHDA and SQIVND (reference sequence). The CDR3 totals 15 residues. The CDR3 is CASSIVVGSTYEQYF. CDR3 nucleotides: TGTGCCAGTAGTATAGTAGTGGGCTCTACGTACGAGCAGTACTTC.